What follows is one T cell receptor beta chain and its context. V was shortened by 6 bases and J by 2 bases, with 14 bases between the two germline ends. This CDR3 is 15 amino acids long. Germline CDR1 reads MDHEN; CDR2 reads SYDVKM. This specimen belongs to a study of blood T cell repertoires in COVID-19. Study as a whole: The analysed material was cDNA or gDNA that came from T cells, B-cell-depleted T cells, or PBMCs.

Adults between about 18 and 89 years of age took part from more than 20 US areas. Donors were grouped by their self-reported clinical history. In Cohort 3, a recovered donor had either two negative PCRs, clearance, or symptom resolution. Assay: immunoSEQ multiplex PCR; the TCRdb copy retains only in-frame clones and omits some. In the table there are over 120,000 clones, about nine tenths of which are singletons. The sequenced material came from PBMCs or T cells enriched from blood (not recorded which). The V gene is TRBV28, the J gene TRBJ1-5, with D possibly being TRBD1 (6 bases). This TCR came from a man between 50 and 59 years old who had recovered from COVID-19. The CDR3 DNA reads TGTGCCAGCAGAGGGGGGGGAAATCGCAATCAGCCCCAGCATTTT. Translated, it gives CASRGGGNRNQPQHF.